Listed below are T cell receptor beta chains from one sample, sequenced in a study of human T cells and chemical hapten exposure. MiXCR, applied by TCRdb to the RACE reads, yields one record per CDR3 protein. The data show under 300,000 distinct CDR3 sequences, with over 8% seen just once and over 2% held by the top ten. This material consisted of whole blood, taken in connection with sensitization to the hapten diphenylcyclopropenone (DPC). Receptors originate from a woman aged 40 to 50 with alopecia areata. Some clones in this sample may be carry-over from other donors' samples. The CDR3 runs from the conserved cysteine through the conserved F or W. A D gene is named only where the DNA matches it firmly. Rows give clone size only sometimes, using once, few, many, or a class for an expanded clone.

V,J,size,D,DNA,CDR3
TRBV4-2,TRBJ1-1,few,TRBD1,TGTGCCAGCAGCCAAGAAGGGACAGGGCCGAACACTGAAGCTTTCTTT,CASSQEGTGPNTEAFF
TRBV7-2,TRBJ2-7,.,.,TGTGCCAGCAGCATGGCACGGCATACCTACGAGCAGTACTTC,CASSMARHTYEQYF
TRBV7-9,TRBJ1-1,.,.,TGTGCCAGCAGCTTACCCAGCCCTGAAGCTTTCTTT,CASSLPSPEAFF
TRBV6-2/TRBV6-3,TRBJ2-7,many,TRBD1,TGTGCCAGCAGTTATGAACCGGGACAGGGGCCCTACGAGCAGTACTTC,CASSYEPGQGPYEQYF
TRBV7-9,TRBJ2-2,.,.,TGTGCCAGCAGCTCCGGCCTACGAACCGGGGAGCTGTTTTTT,CASSSGLRTGELFF
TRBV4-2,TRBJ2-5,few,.,TGTGCCAGCAGCCAAGAGCAAGGATCGACCCAGTACTTC,CASSQEQGSTQYF
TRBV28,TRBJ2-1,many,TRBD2,TGTGCCAGCAGTTTAGGGACTAGCGACTACAATGAGCAGTTCTTC,CASSLGTSDYNEQFF
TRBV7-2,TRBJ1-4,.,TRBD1,TGTGCCAGCAGCGTAGCAGGGACAGTTAATGAAAAACTGTTTTTT,CASSVAGTVNEKLFF
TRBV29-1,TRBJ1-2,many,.,TGCAGCGTTGAAGTGCTTACGGCAGGTGGCTACACCTTC,CSVEVLTAGGYTF
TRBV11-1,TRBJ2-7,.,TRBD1,TGTGCCAGCAGCGTAAGGGGACAGGGCTCCTACGAGCAGTACTTC,CASSVRGQGSYEQYF
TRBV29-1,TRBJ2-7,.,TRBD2,TGCAGCGTGGGCGGACTAGCGGGAGGGCGTGAGCAGTACTTC,CSVGGLAGGREQYF
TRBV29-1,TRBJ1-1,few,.,TGCAGCGTTGGAAGGGTTAACACTGAAGCTTTCTTT,CSVGRVNTEAFF
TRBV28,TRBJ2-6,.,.,TGTGCCAGCAAAGAGTTCTCTGGGGCCAACGTCCTGACTTTC,CASKEFSGANVLTF
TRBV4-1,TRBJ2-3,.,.,TGCGCCAGCAGCCAAAACTTAGGGATGGATACGCAGTATTTT,CASSQNLGMDTQYF
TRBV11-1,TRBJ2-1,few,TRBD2,TGTGCCAGCAGCTTGATGGGTCTAGCGGGAGGCAATGAGCAGTTCTTC,CASSLMGLAGGNEQFF
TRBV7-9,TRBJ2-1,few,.,TGTGCCAGCAGCAGAACCGGGGGAGACAATGAGCAGTTCTTC,CASSRTGGDNEQFF
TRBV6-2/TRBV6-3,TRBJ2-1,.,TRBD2,TGTGCCAGCAGTCCTACCAGACTAGCGGGGGGGGTTGAGCAGTTCTTC,CASSPTRLAGGVEQFF
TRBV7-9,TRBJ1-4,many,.,TGTGCCAGCAGCGTAGGGACTCCCGGTAATGAAAAACTGTTTTTT,CASSVGTPGNEKLFF
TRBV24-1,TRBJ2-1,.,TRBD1,TGTGCCACCATGGGACAGAGCAATGAGCAGTTCTTC,CATMGQSNEQFF
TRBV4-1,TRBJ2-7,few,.,TGCGCCAGCAGCCGCCAACCCGGACCACAGGCCTACGAGCAGTACTTC,CASSRQPGPQAYEQYF
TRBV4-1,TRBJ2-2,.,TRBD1,TGCGCCAGCAGCCATGCGTTGAGACAGGGGGCCACCGGGGAGCTGTTTTTT,CASSHALRQGATGELFF
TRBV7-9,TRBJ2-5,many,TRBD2,TGTGCCAGCAGCCCCCGGAGGCCCGGGACTAGCGGCCAAGAGACCCAGTACTTC,CASSPRRPGTSGQETQYF
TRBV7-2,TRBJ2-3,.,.,TGTGCCAGCAGCTTAACGGCTGCCACAGATACGCAGTATTTT,CASSLTAATDTQYF
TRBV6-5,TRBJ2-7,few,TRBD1,TGTGCCAGCAGTTTGCGCGCCGTCCGGGACAGGGCCTACGAGCAGTACTTC,CASSLRAVRDRAYEQYF
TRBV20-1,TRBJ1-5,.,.,TGCAGTGCTACCGCGGGACCAAATCAGCCCCAGCATTTT,CSATAGPNQPQHF
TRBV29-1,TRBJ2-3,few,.,TGCAGCGTGGAGGGTCTAGCTATGGATACGCAGTATTTT,CSVEGLAMDTQYF
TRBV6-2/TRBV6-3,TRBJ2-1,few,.,TGTGCCAGCAGTTATGTGCGGGGAGACATAAGCAATGAGCAGTTCTTC,CASSYVRGDISNEQFF
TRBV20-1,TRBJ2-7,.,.,TGCAGTGCTAGCTATCCAGGGCGTCGCGAGCAGTACTTC,CSASYPGRREQYF
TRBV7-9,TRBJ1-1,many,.,TGTGCCAGCAGCTTAGAGACGAACACTGAAGCTTTCTTT,CASSLETNTEAFF
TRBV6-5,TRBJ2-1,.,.,TGTGCCAGCAGTTTCGGACGGTCCCACGGTGAGCAGTTCTTC,CASSFGRSHGEQFF
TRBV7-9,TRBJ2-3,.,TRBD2,TGTGCCAGCAGCTTTTCCGCCCAGCGGGAGTTTGGGGATACGCAGTATTTT,CASSFSAQREFGDTQYF
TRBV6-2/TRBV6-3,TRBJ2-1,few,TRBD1,TGTGCCAGCAGTTACGAGGACAGGTTATACAATGAGCAGTTCTTC,CASSYEDRLYNEQFF
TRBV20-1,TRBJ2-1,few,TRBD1,TGCAGTCCTCGCCCCGCACCCGGGACAGGGAACAATGAGCAGTTCTTC,CSPRPAPGTGNNEQFF
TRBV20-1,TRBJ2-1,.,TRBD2,TGCAGTGCCCGAAAGCGGGAGGTAGGGTTCCACAATGAGCAGTTCTTC,CSARKREVGFHNEQFF
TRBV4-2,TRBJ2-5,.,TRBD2,TGTGCCAGCAGCCAAGGTCGAGCGGGAGGGCAAGAGACCCAGTACTTC,CASSQGRAGGQETQYF
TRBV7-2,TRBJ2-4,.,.,TGTGCCAGCAGCTTCCAAGCCAAAAACATTCAGTACTTC,CASSFQAKNIQYF
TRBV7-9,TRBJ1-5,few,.,TGTGCCAGCAGCGCCAACACGGCAGGGCCCCAGCATTTT,CASSANTAGPQHF
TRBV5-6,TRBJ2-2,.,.,TGTGCCAGCAGCCGACCCGGAACAGGTGGCACCGGGGAGCTGTTTTTT,CASSRPGTGGTGELFF
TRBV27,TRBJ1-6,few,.,TGTGCCAGCAGTTTATACGGGGGCGCGGGATCACCCCTCCACTTT,CASSLYGGAGSPLHF
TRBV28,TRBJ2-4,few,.,TGTGCCAGCAGTTTAGGCGTTCGCCTGAAAAACATTCAGTACTTC,CASSLGVRLKNIQYF
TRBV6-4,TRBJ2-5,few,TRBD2,TGTGCCAGCAGTAAACTAGCGGGAGAAGGAGAGACCCAGTACTTC,CASSKLAGEGETQYF
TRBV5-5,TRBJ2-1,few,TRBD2,TGTGCCAGCAGCTGGGAGGGCCTACGAAATGGTGAGCAGTTCTTC,CASSWEGLRNGEQFF
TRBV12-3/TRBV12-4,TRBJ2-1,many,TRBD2,TGTGCCAGCAGTTTTAGCGGGAGAATCAATGAGCAGTTCTTC,CASSFSGRINEQFF
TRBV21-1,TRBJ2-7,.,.,TGTGCCCAAGGACTAGCGGCCTACGAGCAGTACTTC,CAQGLAAYEQYF
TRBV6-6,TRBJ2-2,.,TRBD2,TGTGCCAGCGCAACTAGCGGGAGAGGCGGGGAGCTGTTTTTT,CASATSGRGGELFF
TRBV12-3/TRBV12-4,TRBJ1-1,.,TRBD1,TGTGCCAGCAGTTCAGGGACAGGGGATACTGAAGCTTTCTTT,CASSSGTGDTEAFF